The 25 T cell receptor beta chains listed next were all sequenced from one sample in a study of cytomegalovirus exposure and HLA in healthy donors. Amplification used 60 Vbeta primers and 13 Jbeta primers. TCRdb's copy holds only in-frame clones and misses some; the assay was immunoSEQ multiplex PCR. This table has around 200,000 clones, under 85% appearing once. The sequencing sample was made of PBMCs. These receptors all come from a man aged 50 to 59 in good health and CMV-seronegative.

The V gene is TRBV6-6, the J gene TRBJ1-5; 11 bases match TRBD1. The CDR3 length is 16 residues. J gave up 1 base and V 5 bases, and 4 bases lay outside the gene matches. CDR1 and CDR2 from the germline V gene are MNHNY and SVGAGI (reference sequence). The CDR3 nucleotides read TGTGCCAGCAGTACCCGGGACAGGGGGAGCAATCAGCCCCAGCATTTT. It translates to CASSTRDRGSNQPQHF.

This clone occurred once. V gene TRBV27 combines with J gene TRBJ2-1; 10 bases are shared with TRBD2. V shed 8 bases, J shed 2 bases, and the junction held 15 bases outside the gene matches. The germline CDR1 and CDR2 sequences are MNHEY and SMNVEV (reference sequence). This CDR3 spans 18 amino acids. CDR3 amino acids: CASSGVAGGPLPYNEQFF. In DNA form, the CDR3 reads TGTGCCAGCTCTGGAGTAGCGGGAGGCCCGCTCCCCTACAATGAGCAGTTCTTC.

V is TRBV30 and J is TRBJ1-5; tentative D call: TRBD1 (6 bases). The V gene's germline CDR1 is GTSNPN and CDR2 SVGIG (reference sequence). Trimming cost V 0 bases and J 3 bases, with 18 bases left between them. The CDR3 is 17 residues long. The DNA of the CDR3 is TGTGCCTGGAGTGTACGGGGGAGGGGGGACACCAATCAGCCCCAGCATTTT. Translating gives CAWSVRGRGDTNQPQHF.

The chain links TRBV4-2 to TRBJ2-7; TRBD2 aligns across 13 bases. The germline gives CDR1 LGHNA, CDR2 YNFKEQ. The CDR3 extends over 15 amino acids. V was clipped by 3 bases and J by 2 bases; unmatched bases: 1. In DNA, the CDR3 is TGTGCCAGCAGCCACGGGACTAGCGGGACCTACGAGCAGTACTTC. Its translation: CASSHGTSGTYEQYF.

The rearrangement uses TRBV11-2 and TRBJ2-3; 8 nucleotides line up with TRBD1. Germline V CDR1 and CDR2: SGHAT, FQNNGV. The CDR3 length is 17 residues. Trimming at V came to 3 bases and at J to 3 bases, leaving 11 bases not matched to a gene. The CDR3: CASSLHIGQGKTDTQYF. CDR3 DNA sequence: TGTGCCAGCAGCTTGCATATAGGACAGGGAAAGACAGATACGCAGTATTTT.

V is TRBV30 and J is TRBJ2-2, with a weak D call TRBD2 (6 bases). Germline V CDR1 and CDR2: GTSNPN, SVGIG (reference sequence). This CDR3 region has 14 residues. V lost 0 bases to trimming and J lost 6 bases, with 11 bases between them. CDR3 loop: CAWSVRRGPGELFF. The CDR3 bases are TGTGCCTGGAGTGTACGGCGGGGACCCGGGGAGCTGTTTTTT.

V gene TRBV10-2 combines with J gene TRBJ2-1; 14 positions match TRBD2. Germline lookup yields CDR1 WSHSY and CDR2 SAAADI. V lost 5 bases, J lost 0 bases, and 6 bases stayed unmatched. The CDR3 runs 18 residues. The CDR3 nucleotides are TGCGCCAGCAGTTCCGGGACTAGCGGGAGTATCTCCTACAATGAGCAGTTCTTC. Amino acid sequence: CASSSGTSGSISYNEQFF.

The chain is built from TRBV4-1 and TRBJ2-1, with D possibly matching TRBD2 (6 bases). V lost 2 bases and J 7 bases, leaving 15 bases between the germline ends. CDR3 length: 15 residues. Germline V gives CDR1 MGHRA, CDR2 YSYEKL. The CDR3 loop reads CASSQFLGGPNEQFF. The CDR3 nucleotides are TGCGCCAGCAGCCAATTCCTCGGGGGTCCAAATGAGCAGTTCTTC.

V gene TRBV28 combines with J gene TRBJ2-4; 12 bases agree with TRBD1. The CDR3 consists of 16 residues. Germline CDR1 MDHEN, CDR2 SYDVKM. Germline trimming cut 5 bases from V and 5 bases from J; bases unmatched to any gene: 7. Here the CDR3 DNA reads TGTGCCAGCAGTCCCCGGGACAGGGGGCCGGAAAACATTCAGTACTTC. This encodes CASSPRDRGPENIQYF.

In regard to this clone: The sample carries other DNA sequences with the same CDR3. This CDR3 reads CASSPGLPYEQYF. CDR3 in DNA: TGCGCCAGCAGCCCGGGACTACCCTACGAGCAGTACTTC. The chain joins TRBV4-1 to TRBJ2-7; TRBD2 agrees at 7 bases. V shed 4 bases, J shed 2 bases, and the junction held 2 bases outside the gene matches. Germline V gene sequence: CDR1 MGHRA, CDR2 YSYEKL. The CDR3 runs to 13 residues.

This CDR3 is CASSLDPGALTEAFF. As DNA, the CDR3 is TGTGCCAGCAGCTTAGACCCAGGGGCGCTCACTGAAGCTTTCTTT. The chain employs TRBV7-9 and TRBJ1-1; tentatively, D is TRBD1 (6 bases). The germline V and J ends were trimmed by 1 base and 4 bases, with 13 bases remaining between them. Per germline, CDR1 SEHNR and CDR2 FQNEAQ (reference sequence). CDR3 size: 15 residues.

The chain carries TRBV5-4 and TRBJ2-5, with 7 bases aligning to TRBD1. CDR1 and CDR2 from the germline V gene are SGHNT and YYREEE (reference sequence). The V and J ends lost 0 bases and 4 bases, in that order; junction bases with no gene match: 6. The CDR3 runs to 15 residues. The CDR3 reads CASSLVTGQGETQYF. The CDR3 bases are TGTGCCAGCAGCTTGGTGACAGGGCAAGGAGAGACCCAGTACTTC.

As regards this clone: Distinct nucleotide sequences in the sample also encode this CDR3. This sequence joins TRBV5-4 and TRBJ2-7; 9 bases are shared with TRBD1. The CDR3 has 15 amino acids. V lost 2 bases, J lost 6 bases, and 9 bases stayed unmatched. Germline CDR1 reads SGHNT; CDR2 reads YYREEE (reference sequence). DNA for the CDR3: TGTGCCAGCAGCTTCACCTGGACAGGGGAAGGCGAGCAGTACTTC. Protein sequence: CASSFTWTGEGEQYF.

CDR3 loop: CASSRGQNTDTQYF. For the CDR3, the DNA is TGTGCCAGTAGTCGAGGACAGAACACAGATACGCAGTATTTT. The J gene is TRBJ2-3, the V gene TRBV19, with D possibly TRBD1 on 6 matching bases. V was shortened by 5 bases and J by 2 bases, with 11 bases between the two germline ends. The CDR3 consists of 14 residues. CDR1 LNHDA and CDR2 SQIVND come from the germline V gene (reference sequence).

The V and J genes are TRBV2 and TRBJ2-7; maybe TRBD2 (5 bases). Between the trimmed V and J ends, which lost 4 bases and 5 bases, there was a span of 15 bases. The CDR3 covers 14 residues. Germline V lookup: CDR1 SNHLY, CDR2 FYNNEI. CDR3 nucleotide sequence: TGTGCCAGCAGTGTTCTAGCCGGGGTCGACGAGCAGTACTTC. This encodes CASSVLAGVDEQYF.

The rearrangement uses TRBV7-3 and TRBJ2-5, with TRBD2 identical over 13 bases. The CDR3 spans 16 residues. Germline V gives CDR1 SGHTA, CDR2 FQGTGA. The V segment lost 1 base and the J segment 3 bases; nucleotides outside the gene matches: 2. CDR3 nucleotide sequence: TGTGCCAGCAGCTTAATAGGGACTAGCGGGAAAGAGACCCAGTACTTC. It encodes CASSLIGTSGKETQYF.

This clone was seen a single time. The rearrangement links TRBV30 to TRBJ1-1; D is unclear. V dropped 5 bases and J dropped 0 bases, with 13 bases sitting between them. The CDR3 loop spans 14 amino acids. Germline V gene sequence: CDR1 GTSNPN, CDR2 SVGIG (reference sequence). This CDR3 is CAWVLPVVNTEAFF. CDR3 DNA: TGTGCCTGGGTCCTCCCAGTCGTGAACACTGAAGCTTTCTTT.

This rearrangement joins TRBV6-4 to TRBJ1-5; D perhaps matches TRBD1 (6 bases). The CDR3 loop spans 15 amino acids. Germline V CDR1 and CDR2: MRHNA, SNTAGT. V shed 4 bases and J shed 3 bases, with 13 bases lying between them. The CDR3 nucleotides read TGTGCCAGCAGTGCTAGCACAGGGCCCAATCAGCCCCAGCATTTT. Translating it yields CASSASTGPNQPQHF.

This sequence joins TRBV5-1 and TRBJ1-2; tentatively, D is TRBD1 (5 bases). CDR1 SGHRS and CDR2 YFSETQ come from the germline V gene. Trimming removed 0 bases from V and 2 bases from J, with 8 bases in between. The CDR3 is 14 residues long. CDR3 residues: CASSLGQSNYGYTF. The CDR3 DNA is TGCGCCAGCAGCTTGGGACAGTCCAACTATGGCTACACCTTC.

The CDR3 DNA reads as TGCGCCAGCAGTTCTTTCAGCCCGAGGACTGAAGCTTTCTTT. Protein product: CASSSFSPRTEAFF. The chain employs TRBV4-1 and TRBJ1-1; D is undetermined. V lost 6 bases and J lost 5, with 16 bases in between. From germline, CDR1 is MGHRA and CDR2 YSYEKL. This CDR3 is 14 amino acids long.

The J gene is TRBJ1-5, the V gene TRBV7-3; 7 nucleotides match TRBD1. Trimming took 2 bases from V and 7 from J; bases not matched to a gene: 2. There are 13 residues in the CDR3. Germline values: CDR1 SGHTA, CDR2 FQGTGA. The CDR3 DNA reads TGTGCCAGCAGCTTAGGACAGGAACAGCCCCAGCATTTT. Amino acids: CASSLGQEQPQHF.

The chain employs TRBV5-1 and TRBJ2-2, with TRBD2 identical over 11 bases. Germline lookup yields CDR1 SGHRS and CDR2 YFSETQ. This CDR3 contains 15 residues. V lost 4 bases to trimming and J lost 4 bases; unmatched junction nucleotides: 3. The CDR3 region has the DNA TGCGCCAGCAGCGTTAGCGGGAGGGGCACCGGGGAGCTGTTTTTT. This translates into CASSVSGRGTGELFF.

The V and J genes are TRBV4-2 and TRBJ1-5; 9 nucleotides agree with TRBD1. Losses at the gene ends were 3 bases for V and 7 bases for J; bases not matched to a gene: 10. The germline gives CDR1 LGHNA, CDR2 YNFKEQ. This CDR3 comprises 16 residues. The CDR3 DNA sequence: TGTGCCAGCAGCCATACTACAGGGGGCGCAGGGCAGCCCCAGCATTTT. Encoded protein: CASSHTTGGAGQPQHF.

This sequence joins TRBV11-2 and TRBJ2-3; 13 nucleotides match TRBD2. Germline assignment: CDR1 SGHAT and CDR2 FQNNGV. The J segment lost 7 bases and the V segment lost 10 bases, leaving 8 bases of the junction unmatched. CDR3 length: 14 residues. DNA for the CDR3: TGTGCCACCACAAGACTAGCGGGAGGTCATACGCAGTATTTT. Translated: CATTRLAGGHTQYF. The complete variable domain, with remaining parts taken from reference TRBV11-2 and TRBJ2-3, reads EAGVAQSPRYKIIEKRQSVAFWCNPISGHATLYWYQQILGQGPKLLIQFQNNGVVDDSQLPKDRFSAERLKGVDSTLKIQPAKLEDSAVYLCATTRLAGGHTQYFGPGTRLTVL.

This chain links TRBV28 with TRBJ2-1; D gene ambiguous. Germline V gives CDR1 MDHEN, CDR2 SYDVKM. The V end was cut by 1 base, the J end by 8 bases, with 9 bases between. The CDR3 sequence is 13 residues long. CDR3 nucleotides: TGTGCCAGCAGTTTATTCTCCAGGCATGAGCAGTTCTTC. Amino acid sequence: CASSLFSRHEQFF.